Shown below are 24 T cell receptor beta chains from a single sample sequenced in a study of T cell repertoires in cytomegalovirus infection. Each CDR3 protein is one row after TCRdb ran MiXCR on the reads. The table lists over 150,000 distinct CDR3 sequences, approximately 19% of them singletons. The sequencing input was PBMCs. These receptors originate from a human donor in good health (CMV status not recorded). Some clones in this sample may be carry-over from other donors' samples.

This clonotype has at least ten counts. The CDR3 loop is CASSLKSTTYEQYF. For the CDR3, the DNA is TGTGCCAGCAGCTTAAAGAGTACCACCTACGAGCAGTACTTC. The chain carries TRBV7-6 and TRBJ2-7; D gene unclear. CDR3 length: 14 amino acids. Germline CDR1 and CDR2: SGHVS and FNYEAQ. The V gene lost 2 bases and the J gene lost 2 bases, with 10 bases spanning the gap.

This clonotype has a count of ten or more. The chain links TRBV12-3 or TRBV12-4 to TRBJ2-2; TRBD1 aligns across 9 bases. The CDR3 runs to 16 residues. V lost 4 bases and J lost 4; bases outside the gene matches: 7. DNA of the CDR3: TGTGCCAGCAGTTGGGGGACAGGGTCGGGCACCGGGGAGCTGTTTTTT. Translated: CASSWGTGSGTGELFF.

CDR3: CASSYGLAGAYNEQFF. The DNA for the CDR3 is TGTGCCAGCAGTTATGGACTAGCGGGGGCCTACAATGAGCAGTTCTTC. The chain employs TRBV6-2 or TRBV6-3 and TRBJ2-1, with 13 bases lining up with TRBD2. Germline CDR1 is MNHEY and CDR2 is SVGEGT. The CDR3 spans 16 residues. V was clipped by 3 bases and J by 2 bases; unmatched bases: 1.

V gene TRBV20-1 combines with J gene TRBJ2-1; 8 bases are shared with TRBD2. Germline V gene sequence: CDR1 DFQATT, CDR2 SNEGSKA (reference sequence). The CDR3 contains 15 residues. J was trimmed by 0 bases and V by 7 bases; bases with no gene match: 8. The DNA for the CDR3 is TGCAGTGTAAAGATAGCGGGGCTCTCCTACAATGAGCAGTTCTTC. Translating gives CSVKIAGLSYNEQFF.

This clonotype was seen a handful of times. The V gene is TRBV27, the J gene TRBJ1-6, with 7 bases fitting TRBD1. Trimming took 3 bases from V and 11 from J; bases not matched to a gene: 4. Germline V gene lookup returns CDR1 MNHEY and CDR2 SMNVEV (reference sequence). The CDR3 contains 13 residues. The CDR3 sequence: CASSFDRVAPLHF. The CDR3 nucleotides are TGTGCCAGCAGTTTCGACAGGGTAGCACCCCTCCACTTT.

Only a few counts were recorded for this clonotype. This chain links TRBV5-4 with TRBJ2-5; D not resolved. Looked up from germline, CDR1 is SGHNT and CDR2 is YYREEE (reference sequence). Trimming stripped 3 bases from V and 2 bases from J, with 8 bases between. This CDR3 region has 13 residues. CDR3 sequence (DNA): TGTGCCAGCAGCTCGGACCCTCAAGAGACCCAGTACTTC. This gives the protein CASSSDPQETQYF.

Only a few counts were recorded for this clonotype. The chain joins TRBV2 to TRBJ1-2; D is ambiguous. Trimming removed 0 bases at V and 7 bases at J, with 24 bases between. The CDR3 runs to 18 residues. CDR1 is SNHLY and CDR2 is FYNNEI in the germline V gene. The CDR3 is CASSEAGSRGTLAGGYTF. For the CDR3, the DNA is TGTGCCAGCAGTGAAGCGGGGAGCAGAGGAACCCTGGCGGGTGGCTACACCTTC.

This clonotype appeared many times. The CDR3 loop reads CASSPDPTNYGYTF. DNA for the CDR3: TGTGCCAGTAGTCCCGACCCAACTAACTATGGCTACACCTTC. V gene TRBV19 combines with J gene TRBJ1-2; D is ambiguous. With 5 bases removed from V and 0 bases from J, the gap between germline ends came to 10 bases. In germline, CDR1 is LNHDA, CDR2 SQIVND (reference sequence). CDR3 length: 14 residues.

This clonotype was seen ten or more times. The rearrangement links TRBV14 to TRBJ2-1, with 10 bases identical to TRBD2. CDR1 SGHDN and CDR2 FVKESK come from the germline V gene. V lost 4 bases and J lost 9; bases outside the gene matches: 12. The CDR3 loop spans 16 amino acids. CDR3 nucleotide sequence: TGTGCCAGCAGCCCGATTTCTAGCGGGAGATTGTCTGAGCAGTTCTTC. Its protein product is CASSPISSGRLSEQFF.

The table lists this clonotype with many counts. An end of the junction differs from the germline gene, which may be a read error. The V call is TRBV7-2, the J call TRBJ2-4; perhaps D is TRBD1 or TRBD2 (5 bases each). Germline CDR1 is SGHTA and CDR2 is FQGNSA. This CDR3 has 9 residues. The DNA for the CDR3 is TGCCTCAGAGGGGCGCTTCAGTACTTC. Translated: CLRGALQYF.

Many counts were recorded for this clonotype. The chain couples TRBV11-3 to TRBJ2-5, with D perhaps TRBD2 (5 bases). There are 16 residues in the CDR3. Germline-derived CDR1 and CDR2 are SGHNT and YENEEA. Trimming removed 1 base at V and 1 base at J, with 13 bases between. DNA of the CDR3: TGTGCCAGCAGCTTAGGCTCACGGGGAGCCCAAGAGACCCAGTACTTC. Amino acids: CASSLGSRGAQETQYF.

The DNA for the CDR3 is TGTGCCAGCAGTCAGGAGATGAACACTGAAGCTTTCTTT. As protein: CASSQEMNTEAFF. The J gene is TRBJ1-1, the V gene TRBV6-2 or TRBV6-3; D unresolved. Germline CDR1 is MNHEY and CDR2 is SVGEGT. The CDR3 is made up of 13 amino acids. Trimming took 5 bases from V and 0 from J, leaving 7 bases between them.

The genes are TRBV7-2 and TRBJ1-2; the match to TRBD1 covers 11 bases. The CDR3 length is 14 residues. Germline V CDR1 and CDR2: SGHTA, FQGNSA. Losses at the gene ends were 5 bases for V and 7 bases for J; bases not matched to a gene: 6. The CDR3 coding sequence is TGTGCCAGCAGCCCTAGGACAGGGGGCCCTGGCTACACCTTC. The encoded protein is CASSPRTGGPGYTF.

This clonotype has a count of ten or more. The V and J genes are TRBV7-2 and TRBJ2-2; D uncertain. CDR3 size: 15 residues. The V end was cut by 2 bases, the J end by 4 bases, with 11 bases between. Germline assignment: CDR1 SGHTA and CDR2 FQGNSA. The CDR3 loop is CASSLRIRGTGELFF. The CDR3 bases are TGTGCCAGCAGCTTAAGGATTCGCGGCACCGGGGAGCTGTTTTTT.

In this sample, this clonotype turned up many times. The chain carries TRBV28 and TRBJ1-6; tentative D call: TRBD1 (5 bases). The CDR3 contains 15 residues. Between the trimmed V and J ends, which lost 3 bases and 7 bases, there was a span of 13 bases. The germline gives CDR1 MDHEN, CDR2 SYDVKM. CDR3 sequence (DNA): TGTGCCAGCAGTTTGGTGGGGCCGAGGAATTCACCCCTCCACTTT. Amino acids: CASSLVGPRNSPLHF.

This clonotype was seen ten or more times. The rearrangement joins TRBV7-8 to TRBJ2-7; D not certain. The germline CDR1 and CDR2 sequences are SGHVS and FQNEAQ. Trimming removed 0 bases at V and 6 bases at J, with 15 bases between. The CDR3 is 15 amino acids. The CDR3 DNA reads TGTGCCAGCAGCTTAGCGGTCCGAAACGGCGTCGAGCAGTACTTC. It is translated as CASSLAVRNGVEQYF.

This sequence joins TRBV5-1 and TRBJ1-5; tentative D call: TRBD1 (6 bases). Trimming cost V 2 bases and J 3 bases, with 12 bases left between them. Germline-derived CDR1 and CDR2 are SGHRS and YFSETQ. This CDR3 contains 15 residues. The CDR3 spells CASSFSGADNQPQHF. The CDR3 bases are TGCGCCAGCAGCTTTTCGGGGGCGGACAATCAGCCCCAGCATTTT.

This clonotype was counted only a few times. The chain is built from TRBV30 and TRBJ1-1, with D possibly TRBD1 on 5 matching bases. Trimming pared 4 bases from V and 3 bases from J, leaving 9 bases between. The CDR3 loop spans 12 amino acids. The germline gives CDR1 GTSNPN, CDR2 SVGIG (reference sequence). CDR3 DNA sequence: TGTGCCTGGACGGAGGGGCACACTGAAGCTTTCTTT. It specifies CAWTEGHTEAFF.

This clonotype was seen a handful of times. This sequence joins TRBV20-1 and TRBJ2-7, with 11 bases aligning to TRBD2. The CDR3 consists of 17 residues. Germline CDR1 DFQATT, CDR2 SNEGSKA (reference sequence). With 2 bases clipped from V and 3 bases from J, the junction kept 12 bases outside the gene matches. Here the CDR3 DNA reads TGCAGTGCTAGAAATAAGTTAAAGGGACTAGCGGTCTACGAGCAGTACTTC. Amino acids: CSARNKLKGLAVYEQYF.

The gene calls are TRBV7-9 and TRBJ2-2, with D unclear. The CDR3 is 16 residues long. Germline loops: CDR1 SEHNR, CDR2 FQNEAQ (reference sequence). Trimming took 5 bases from V and 4 from J, leaving 17 bases between them. The CDR3 DNA follows: TGTGCCAGCAGCGCCCCCAGGCCTGCCACCACCGGGGAGCTGTTTTTT. Translated, it gives CASSAPRPATTGELFF.

This clonotype was detected a few times. The rearrangement uses TRBV11-3 and TRBJ1-1, with D uncertain. Per the germline V gene, CDR1 is SGHNT and CDR2 is YENEEA. Trimming took off 2 bases at V and 1 base at J, with 14 bases between the two ends. The CDR3 length is 16 residues. The CDR3 reads CASSLMRGKGNTEAFF. The CDR3 bases are TGTGCCAGCAGCTTAATGCGGGGAAAGGGGAACACTGAAGCTTTCTTT. Combining the CDR3 with reference TRBV11-3 and TRBJ1-1 gives the whole variable domain EAGVVQSPRYKIIEKKQPVAFWCNPISGHNTLYWYLQNLGQGPELLIRYENEEAVDDSQLPKDRFSAERLKGVDSTLKIQPAELGDSAVYLCASSLMRGKGNTEAFFGQGTRLTVV.

The gene calls are TRBV28 and TRBJ1-5; no reliable D call. Germline V gives CDR1 MDHEN, CDR2 SYDVKM. With 2 bases removed from V and 6 bases from J, the gap between germline ends came to 20 bases. This CDR3 has 17 amino acids. CDR3 loop: CASSLALGVLRGQPQHF. As DNA, the CDR3 is TGTGCCAGCAGTTTAGCTCTAGGAGTACTTCGTGGTCAGCCCCAGCATTTT.

This clonotype showed up just a few times. The chain joins TRBV28 to TRBJ2-1; D may be TRBD2 (5 bases). The CDR3 contains 14 residues. V shed 10 bases and J shed 7 bases, with 20 bases lying between them. Looked up from germline, CDR1 is MDHEN and CDR2 is SYDVKM. The CDR3 sequence is CATSRAEELNEQFF. The DNA of the CDR3 is TGTGCCACCTCTCGAGCGGAGGAACTTAATGAGCAGTTCTTC. The complete variable domain, with remaining parts taken from reference TRBV28 and TRBJ2-1, reads DVKVTQSSRYLVKRTGEKVFLECVQDMDHENMFWYRQDPGLGLRLIYFSYDVKMKEKGDIPEGYSVSREKKERFSLILESASTNQTSMYLCATSRAEELNEQFFGPGTRLTVL.

The rearrangement joins TRBV12-5 to TRBJ1-2, with TRBD1 identical over 8 bases. The ends lost 6 bases at V and 2 bases at J; junction bases unmatched: 8. Germline V gene data show CDR1 as LGHNT and CDR2 as FRNRAP. This CDR3 has 15 amino acids. The CDR3 here is CASGPSGTGNYGYTF. CDR3 DNA: TGTGCTAGTGGGCCATCCGGGACAGGCAACTATGGCTACACCTTC.